A selection of T cell receptor beta chains follows, all from one sample in a study of beta chain features in type 1 diabetes. Sequencing used immunoSEQ multiplex PCR; TCRdb keeps in-frame clones, though not all of them. The sample lists under 250,000 clones, roughly 10% occurring once. Sequenced input: central memory CD4+ T cells from blood. These receptors were taken from a man aged 18 to 30 in good health. Each CDR3 is given with its conserved first and last residue. Fields, in order: V gene, D gene, J gene, clone size, CDR3 protein, CDR3 DNA. The D gene is left open where the match is weak. Size tells how often a clone was seen (once, few, many) or the class of an expanded clone, and some rows leave it out.

TRBV11-2	TRBD1	TRBJ2-4	-	CASSLDRGTVKNIQYF	TGTGCCAGCAGCTTAGATAGAGGGACAGTCAAAAACATTCAGTACTTC
TRBV19	-	TRBJ2-7	few	CASSRSGTTSSYEQYF	TGTGCCAGTAGTAGATCCGGGACAACCAGCTCCTACGAGCAGTACTTC
TRBV4-3	-	TRBJ1-1	many	CASSQDRYAAEAFF	TGCGCCAGCAGCCAAGATAGGTATGCGGCCGAAGCTTTCTTT
TRBV5-6	TRBD1	TRBJ1-1	once	CASSLGDREKTFF	TGTGCCAGCAGCTTGGGGGACAGGGAAAAAACTTTCTTT
TRBV5-1	TRBD1	TRBJ2-3	few	CASSLQPGQNTDTQYF	TGCGCCAGCAGCCTACAACCGGGACAGAACACAGATACGCAGTATTTT
TRBV5-6	TRBD1	TRBJ2-7	-	CASSRGQTPAYEQYF	TGTGCCAGCAGCAGGGGACAGACGCCGGCCTACGAGCAGTACTTC
TRBV28	-	TRBJ2-7	many	CASTPLPGKGSYEQYF	TGTGCCAGCACCCCTCTGCCTGGAAAGGGCTCCTACGAGCAGTACTTC
TRBV29-1	TRBD1	TRBJ2-1	few	CSGIRDRVGEQFF	TGCAGCGGGATCCGGGACAGGGTCGGGGAGCAGTTCTTC
TRBV18	-	TRBJ2-1	many	CASSQSIGELGEQFF	TGTGCCAGCTCACAGTCGATAGGGGAGTTGGGTGAGCAGTTCTTC
TRBV29-1	-	TRBJ2-1	few	CSVSGDRRNEQFF	TGCAGCGTTTCGGGGGACAGACGTAATGAGCAGTTCTTC
TRBV28	TRBD1	TRBJ1-5	-	CASRNRGESNQPQHF	TGTGCCAGCAGGAACAGGGGGGAAAGCAATCAGCCCCAGCATTTT
TRBV11-2	-	TRBJ2-3	-	CASSLWTTSDTQYF	TGTGCCAGCAGCCTATGGACCACTTCCGATACGCAGTATTTT
TRBV10-3	TRBD2	TRBJ2-1	many	CAISDRLAGVNEQFF	TGTGCCATCAGTGATCGGCTAGCGGGAGTCAATGAGCAGTTCTTC
TRBV18	TRBD1	TRBJ2-3	-	CASLGGAYTDTQYF	TGTGCCAGCTTAGGGGGCGCATACACAGATACGCAGTATTTT
TRBV7-9	TRBD2	TRBJ2-1	many	CSSSSGSYNEQFF	TGTTCGAGCTCTAGCGGGAGCTACAATGAGCAGTTCTTC
TRBV5-1	-	TRBJ2-4	few	CASSLGASQNIQYF	TGCGCCAGCAGCTTGGGGGCTAGCCAGAACATTCAGTACTTC
TRBV15	TRBD1	TRBJ2-1	-	CATSRVGDRAGIGQFF	TGTGCCACCAGCAGAGTTGGGGACAGGGCAGGAATCGGTCAGTTCTTC
TRBV18	-	TRBJ2-6	-	CASSQVALSGANVLTF	TGTGCCAGCTCACAGGTCGCTCTCTCTGGGGCCAACGTCCTGACTTTC
TRBV7-2	-	TRBJ2-1	-	CASSLGEYNEQFF	TGTGCCAGCAGCTTAGGGGAATACAATGAGCAGTTCTTC
TRBV4-3	TRBD2	TRBJ2-1	-	CASSQDAPSGTSSYNEQFF	TGCGCCAGCAGCCAAGATGCGCCGTCCGGGACTAGCTCCTACAATGAGCAGTTCTTC
TRBV7-2	-	TRBJ2-7	-	CASSRRSGIYEQYF	TGTGCCAGCAGCCGGCGGTCTGGGATCTACGAGCAGTACTTC
TRBV5-1	TRBD2	TRBJ2-1	-	CASSATSGRGNEQFF	TGCGCCAGCAGCGCGACTAGCGGGAGGGGCAATGAGCAGTTCTTC
TRBV11-2	-	TRBJ1-1	-	CASSRYGTMNTEAFF	TGTGCCAGCAGCCGATACGGGACAATGAACACTGAAGCTTTCTTT
TRBV7-2	-	TRBJ2-1	many	CASRQTGSSNEQFF	TGTGCCAGCAGGCAAACGGGCTCGAGCAATGAGCAGTTCTTC
TRBV4-2	-	TRBJ2-5	-	CASSQDGGRETQYF	TGTGCCAGCAGCCAAGATGGAGGGCGAGAGACCCAGTACTTC
TRBV7-9	TRBD1	TRBJ2-1	few	CASSSPGQYNEQFF	TGTGCCAGCAGTTCACCGGGACAGTACAATGAGCAGTTCTTC
TRBV30	TRBD2	TRBJ2-5	few	CAWSMGTSGGETQYF	TGTGCCTGGAGTATGGGGACTAGCGGAGGAGAGACCCAGTACTTC
TRBV7-9	-	TRBJ2-7	many	CASGGRAYEQYF	TGTGCCAGCGGGGGCAGGGCCTACGAGCAGTACTTC
TRBV7-9	TRBD1	TRBJ2-1	-	CASSPGMDRAYNEQFF	TGTGCCAGCAGCCCCGGTATGGACAGGGCCTACAATGAGCAGTTCTTC
TRBV28	-	TRBJ1-5	-	CASSLGRSNQPQHF	TGTGCCAGCAGTTTGGGACGGAGCAATCAGCCCCAGCATTTT
TRBV19	-	TRBJ2-2	-	CASQYGPNTGELFF	TGTGCCAGTCAGTACGGGCCGAACACCGGGGAGCTGTTTTTT
TRBV7-9	TRBD1	TRBJ1-3	few	CASSLGDSRNTIYF	TGTGCCAGCAGCTTAGGGGACAGCCGAAACACCATATATTTT
TRBV30	-	TRBJ1-5	few	CAWSTQARGQPQHF	TGTGCCTGGAGTACGCAGGCCCGGGGGCAGCCCCAGCATTTT
TRBV5-1	-	TRBJ2-3	-	CASSPRDPDTQYF	TGCGCCAGCAGCCCCCGGGACCCAGATACGCAGTATTTT
TRBV5-4	-	TRBJ2-6	few	CASSAGPSSSGANVLTF	TGTGCCAGCAGCGCCGGGCCCTCCTCCTCTGGGGCCAACGTCCTGACTTTC